These 32 T cell receptor beta chains share one sample of origin, sequenced in a study of OX40 agonist ivuxolimab in advanced cancers. Assay: immunoSEQ multiplex PCR; the TCRdb copy retains only in-frame clones and omits some. The sample carries roughly 70,000 clones, more than 80% recorded once. The sample here was CD4+ or CD8+ T cells sorted from blood, taken in a trial of the OX40 agonist ivuxolimab. The receptors were gathered from an adult with an advanced solid tumor such as melanoma, head and neck, liver or kidney cancer.

Here the CDR3 reads CASSLTEWGQYF. In nucleotides, the CDR3 is TGTGCCAGCAGCTTAACGGAGTGGGGGCAGTACTTC. The V gene is TRBV11-3, the J gene TRBJ2-7, with D unresolved. The V and J ends lost 2 bases and 9 bases respectively, with 11 bases between them. Germline-derived CDR1 and CDR2 are SGHNT and YENEEA. CDR3 size: 12 residues.

The chain has TRBV5-1 and TRBJ1-1, with 7 positions matching TRBD1. Trimming removed 5 bases from V and 1 base from J; junction bases left unmatched: 5. The germline gives CDR1 SGHRS, CDR2 YFSETQ. The CDR3 is 14 residues long. The CDR3: CASSRTGWNTEAFF. In DNA, the CDR3 is TGCGCCAGCAGTCGGACAGGATGGAACACTGAAGCTTTCTTT. Full variable domain (missing parts from reference TRBV5-1 and TRBJ1-1): KAGVTQTPRYLIKTRGQQVTLSCSPISGHRSVSWYQQTPGQGLQFLFEYFSETQRNKGNFPGRFSGRQFSNSRSEMNVSTLELGDSALYLCASSRTGWNTEAFFGQGTRLTVV.

The chain joins TRBV27 to TRBJ1-1; D is perhaps TRBD1 (5 bases). The germline gives CDR1 MNHEY, CDR2 SMNVEV (reference sequence). The CDR3 spans 16 residues. V was cut by 3 bases and J by 5 bases, with 19 bases left in between. This CDR3 is CASSFGGGFGETEAFF. In nucleotides, the CDR3 is TGTGCCAGCAGTTTTGGGGGGGGGTTTGGAGAGACTGAAGCTTTCTTT.

This chain links TRBV2 with TRBJ2-2, with 8 bases lining up with TRBD1. CDR1 SNHLY and CDR2 FYNNEI come from the germline V gene. Trimming took 5 bases from V and 1 from J; bases not matched to a gene: 3. CDR3 length: 15 residues. CDR3 loop: CASSKGQGNTGELFF. CDR3 DNA sequence: TGTGCCAGCAGTAAAGGACAGGGGAACACCGGGGAGCTGTTTTTT.

The V gene is TRBV29-1, the J gene TRBJ2-1; TRBD2 agrees at 10 bases. V was clipped by 5 bases and J by 6 bases; unmatched bases: 4. This CDR3 comprises 13 residues. The germline V gene encodes CDR1 SQVTM and CDR2 ANQGSEA. In DNA form, the CDR3 reads TGCAGCGTTTGGCAGCGGGAGGGCAATGAGCAGTTCTTC. Translated, it gives CSVWQREGNEQFF.

V is TRBV10-1 and J is TRBJ2-2; weak D call: TRBD2 (6 bases). The CDR3 length is 14 residues. Germline V lookup: CDR1 WNHNN, CDR2 SYGVQD (reference sequence). V shed 4 bases and J shed 6 bases, with 12 bases lying between them. The CDR3 sequence: CASSGWGRPGELFF. DNA of the CDR3: TGCGCCAGCAGTGGTTGGGGGAGGCCCGGGGAGCTGTTTTTT.

V and J are TRBV25-1 and TRBJ2-1, with D perhaps TRBD1 or TRBD2 (6 bases each). The V gene's germline CDR1 is MGHDK and CDR2 SYGVNS. This CDR3 spans 11 amino acids. Trimming left V 2 bases short and J 15 bases short, with 11 bases between. The CDR3 nucleotides read TGTGCCAGCAGTGAAGTGGGGGGCCCGTTCTTC. Protein: CASSEVGGPFF.

The chain combines TRBV7-9 with TRBJ1-2; D not resolved. The germline V gene has CDR1 SEHNR and CDR2 FQNEAQ (reference sequence). The CDR3 contains 14 residues. Trimming removed 5 bases from V and 4 bases from J, with 14 bases in between. The CDR3 nucleotides read TGTGCCAGCAGCCGACCGGAGGGTAGCTATGGCTACACCTTC. It codes for CASSRPEGSYGYTF.

The genes are TRBV19 and TRBJ2-7, with TRBD2 as a possible D gene (6 bases). Between the trimmed V and J ends, which lost 5 bases and 4 bases, there was a span of 12 bases. The CDR3 totals 13 residues. CDR1 is LNHDA and CDR2 is SQIVND in the germline V gene (reference sequence). The CDR3 bases are TGTGCCAGTAGTCGCTTGGGGGGTTACGAGCAGTACTTC. This gives the protein CASSRLGGYEQYF.

This clone showed up just once. This chain joins TRBV19 and TRBJ1-1; D remains unclear. Trimming shortened V by 2 bases and J by 0 bases, and 13 bases separated the two germline ends. From germline, CDR1 is LNHDA and CDR2 SQIVND (reference sequence). There are 16 residues in the CDR3. Here the CDR3 reads CASSIFGRNLNTEAFF. CDR3 DNA: TGTGCCAGTAGTATATTCGGCAGGAACCTGAACACTGAAGCTTTCTTT.

The V call is TRBV19, the J call TRBJ2-7; 8 bases match TRBD2. Germline V gene lookup returns CDR1 LNHDA and CDR2 SQIVND (reference sequence). With 3 bases clipped from V and 2 bases from J, the junction kept 3 bases outside the gene matches. CDR3 length: 14 residues. CDR3 sequence reads: CASSIFGRAYEQYF. CDR3 DNA: TGTGCCAGTAGTATCTTCGGGAGGGCCTACGAGCAGTACTTC.

This rearrangement joins TRBV7-3 to TRBJ2-4, with D tentatively TRBD2 (6 bases). CDR1 SGHTA and CDR2 FQGTGA come from the germline V gene. V was clipped by 4 bases and J by 5 bases, with 15 bases between them. The CDR3 spans 15 residues. The CDR3 coding sequence is TGTGCCAGCAGCTCCCTAGCGAGTCTCCAAAACATTCAGTACTTC. Amino acid sequence: CASSSLASLQNIQYF. Complete variable domain (other parts from reference TRBV7-3 and TRBJ2-4): GAGVSQTPSNKVTEKGKYVELRCDPISGHTALYWYRQSLGQGPEFLIYFQGTGAADDSGLPNDRFFAVRPEGSVSTLKIQRTERGDSAVYLCASSSLASLQNIQYFGAGTRLSVL.

The chain uses TRBV7-7 and TRBJ2-2; D might be TRBD1 (6 bases). V was shortened by 0 bases and J by 4 bases, with 9 bases between the two germline ends. This CDR3 has 15 residues. CDR1 and CDR2 from the germline V gene are SSHAT and FNYEAQ (reference sequence). The CDR3 DNA sequence: TGTGCCAGCAGCTTAGCCCAGGGGAGCACCGGGGAGCTGTTTTTT. This encodes CASSLAQGSTGELFF.

This clone is a singleton in its sample. The J gene is TRBJ1-2, the V gene TRBV6-5; D call uncertain. V was clipped by 6 bases and J by 7 bases, with 12 bases between them. Germline V CDR1 and CDR2: MNHEY, SVGAGI. This CDR3 spans 12 amino acids. In DNA form, the CDR3 reads TGTGCCAGCAGGACACCTAGCGCTGGCTACACCTTC. It encodes CASRTPSAGYTF.

In this sample, this clone turned up once. This CDR3 is CASSVEPQGTEAFF. In DNA form, the CDR3 reads TGTGCCAGCAGCGTAGAACCACAGGGGACTGAAGCTTTCTTT. The chain uses TRBV9 and TRBJ1-1; 7 bases line up with TRBD1. The germline V gene has CDR1 SGDLS and CDR2 YYNGEE. Trimming cost V 0 bases and J 5 bases; bases outside gene matches: 4. This CDR3 region has 14 residues.

This chain connects TRBV2 to TRBJ2-3; D might be TRBD1 or TRBD2, each matching 5 bases. Germline V gene lookup returns CDR1 SNHLY and CDR2 FYNNEI. Trimming left V 6 bases short and J 8 bases short, with 12 bases between. This CDR3 spans 12 amino acids. CDR3 bases: TGTGCCAGCAGCCGGGACCCTTCTACGCAGTATTTT. This translates into CASSRDPSTQYF.

This rearrangement joins TRBV7-9 to TRBJ2-3; TRBD2 matches 9 bases. Germline CDR1 reads SEHNR; CDR2 reads FQNEAQ (reference sequence). The CDR3 has 15 residues. The trim removed 5 bases at V and 5 bases at J, leaving 8 bases unmatched. The CDR3 protein is CASSIIAGAVDTQYF. The CDR3 DNA reads TGTGCCAGCAGCATTATAGCGGGAGCTGTAGATACGCAGTATTTT.

The chain joins TRBV19 to TRBJ2-7; TRBD1 is a possible D gene (6 bases). V was trimmed by 5 bases and J by 3 bases, leaving 17 bases between them. The CDR3 has 15 amino acids. Germline CDR1 LNHDA, CDR2 SQIVND (reference sequence). CDR3 residues: CASSLHGRGYYEQYF. CDR3 nucleotides: TGTGCCAGTAGTCTTCACGGCAGGGGATACTACGAGCAGTACTTC.

The CDR3 DNA sequence: TGCGCCAGCAGTCAATTTACAGGGGGAGATACGCAGTATTTT. Its protein product is CASSQFTGGDTQYF. This chain uses TRBV23-1 with TRBJ2-3, with TRBD1 matching over 8 bases. TRBV23-1 is placed among ORFs of uncertain function. The V gene end was trimmed by 1 base and the J gene end by 5 bases; junction bases not matched to a gene: 2. The CDR3 contains 14 residues.

V is TRBV5-1 and J is TRBJ2-7, with D perhaps matching TRBD1 or TRBD2 (6 bases each). Germline V gene data show CDR1 as SGHRS and CDR2 as YFSETQ. The V end lost 0 bases, the J end lost 2 bases, and 9 bases lay between the germline ends. This CDR3 region has 14 residues. CDR3 nucleotide sequence: TGCGCCAGCAGCTTGGAGGGGGGTACCTACGAGCAGTACTTC. It yields the protein CASSLEGGTYEQYF.

In DNA form, the CDR3 reads TGTGCCTGGAGTCCCGGCTTCCAAGAGACCCAGTACTTC. Translation gives CAWSPGFQETQYF. V and J are TRBV30 and TRBJ2-5, with D unclear. Germline V gene lookup returns CDR1 GTSNPN and CDR2 SVGIG (reference sequence). Trimming left V 2 bases short and J 1 base short, with 8 bases between. This CDR3 contains 13 residues.

This clone was counted a single time. This chain connects TRBV6-1 to TRBJ1-2; weak D call: TRBD1 (6 bases). This CDR3 contains 11 residues. The V gene lost 5 bases and the J gene lost 8 bases, with 9 bases spanning the gap. Looked up from germline, CDR1 is MNHNS and CDR2 is SASEGT. Here the CDR3 reads CASSQGGGYTF. The CDR3 DNA reads as TGTGCCAGCAGTCAAGGGGGAGGCTACACCTTC.

This clone was detected only once. V is TRBV12-5 and J is TRBJ2-2; maybe TRBD2 (7 bases). The V gene's germline CDR1 is LGHNT and CDR2 FRNRAP. The V end lost 2 bases, the J end lost 6 bases, and 19 bases lay between the germline ends. The CDR3 is 17 residues long. The CDR3 sequence: CASGLPAGGRFSGELFF. CDR3 nucleotides: TGTGCTAGTGGTTTGCCAGCCGGGGGGCGTTTTTCCGGGGAGCTGTTTTTT.

The chain links TRBV7-3 to TRBJ2-5, with D possibly TRBD1 on 5 matching bases. This CDR3 region has 13 residues. V dropped 3 bases and J dropped 5 bases, with 10 bases sitting between them. The germline CDR1 and CDR2 sequences are SGHTA and FQGTGA. The chain's CDR3 is CASSFGRAETQYF. The CDR3 nucleotides are TGTGCCAGCAGCTTCGGCAGGGCGGAGACCCAGTACTTC. Drawing the rest from reference TRBV7-3 and TRBJ2-5, the complete variable domain is GAGVSQTPSNKVTEKGKYVELRCDPISGHTALYWYRQSLGQGPEFLIYFQGTGAADDSGLPNDRFFAVRPEGSVSTLKIQRTERGDSAVYLCASSFGRAETQYFGPGTRLLVL.

This clone was picked up a small number of times. The rearrangement links TRBV5-1 to TRBJ1-1, with a weak D call TRBD1 (5 bases). The CDR3 has 15 amino acids. V was shortened by 4 bases and J by 1 base, with 14 bases between the two germline ends. Germline values: CDR1 SGHRS, CDR2 YFSETQ. As DNA, the CDR3 is TGCGCCAGCAGCGGTACTTCGGGGGGGAACACTGAAGCTTTCTTT. Protein: CASSGTSGGNTEAFF.

This clone was seen once. The V and J genes are TRBV6-1 and TRBJ2-7; D unresolved. Between the trimmed V and J ends, which lost 1 base and 6 bases, there was a span of 7 bases. CDR3 size: 12 residues. CDR1 is MNHNS, CDR2 SASEGT, per germline. The CDR3 loop is CASSEGASEQYF. The CDR3 DNA is TGTGCCAGCAGTGAAGGAGCTAGCGAGCAGTACTTC.

The V call is TRBV7-9, the J call TRBJ2-1; D not resolved. V lost 4 bases to trimming and J lost 2 bases, with 9 bases between them. This CDR3 region has 14 residues. Per the germline V gene, CDR1 is SEHNR and CDR2 is FQNEAQ (reference sequence). CDR3 DNA: TGTGCCAGCAGCTCCAGCATCACCTACAATGAGCAGTTCTTC. Its protein product is CASSSSITYNEQFF. The variable domain in full, completed from reference TRBV7-9 and TRBJ2-1, reads DTGVSQNPRHKITKRGQNVTFRCDPISEHNRLYWYRQTLGQGPEFLTYFQNEAQLEKSRLLSDRFSAERPKGSFSTLEIQRTEQGDSAMYLCASSSSITYNEQFFGPGTRLTVL.

The V call is TRBV21-1, the J call TRBJ2-5; TRBD2 is the table's D call and was not checked against the DNA. TRBV21-1 is a pseudogene. The CDR3 sequence is 15 residues long. In DNA form, the CDR3 reads TGTGCCAGCAGCAAAGCACTAGCGGGACAAGAGACCCAGTACTTC. This encodes CASSKALAGQETQYF.

This sequence joins TRBV4-3 and TRBJ2-5; TRBD2 agrees at 10 bases. Germline V gene data show CDR1 as LGHNA and CDR2 as YSLEER. This CDR3 region has 15 residues. J lost 5 bases, V lost 5 bases, and 8 bases had no gene match. The CDR3 region is CASSRAGGPGETQYF. The CDR3 DNA sequence: TGCGCCAGCAGCAGAGCGGGGGGGCCGGGCGAGACCCAGTACTTC.

V is TRBV7-8 and J is TRBJ2-3; D may be TRBD2 (6 bases). V lost 0 bases and J 3 bases, leaving 10 bases between the germline ends. This CDR3 spans 15 amino acids. Per germline, CDR1 SGHVS and CDR2 FQNEAQ. The CDR3 sequence: CASSLARRGTDTQYF. In nucleotides, the CDR3 is TGTGCCAGCAGCTTAGCGCGGCGGGGAACAGATACGCAGTATTTT.

The V and J genes are TRBV13 and TRBJ1-2, with no clear D. The germline V gene encodes CDR1 PRHDT and CDR2 FYEKMQ (reference sequence). V was trimmed by 5 bases and J by 3 bases, leaving 7 bases between them. CDR3 length: 12 amino acids. The CDR3 DNA reads TGTGCCAGCAGCAGGAAACACTATGGCTACACCTTC. Its translation: CASSRKHYGYTF.

This chain joins TRBV2 and TRBJ2-5; D is possibly TRBD2 (5 bases). The CDR3 runs 14 residues. V was trimmed by 3 bases and J by 9 bases, leaving 17 bases between them. Germline CDR1 and CDR2: SNHLY and FYNNEI. The CDR3 sequence is CASSEITGPGAQYF. CDR3 bases: TGTGCCAGCAGTGAGATAACGGGCCCCGGGGCCCAGTACTTC.